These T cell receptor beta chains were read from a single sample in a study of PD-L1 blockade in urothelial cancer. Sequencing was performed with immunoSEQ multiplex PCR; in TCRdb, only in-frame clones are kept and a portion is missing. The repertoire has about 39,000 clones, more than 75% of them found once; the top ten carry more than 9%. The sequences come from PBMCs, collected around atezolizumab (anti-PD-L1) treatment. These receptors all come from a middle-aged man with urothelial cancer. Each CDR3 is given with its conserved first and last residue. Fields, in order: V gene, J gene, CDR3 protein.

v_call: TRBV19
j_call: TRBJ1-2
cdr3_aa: CASSPWVEANYGYTF

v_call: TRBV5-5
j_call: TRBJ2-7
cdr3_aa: CASSRTSGRLGDEQYF

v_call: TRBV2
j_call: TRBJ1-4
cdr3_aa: CASTRNGEKLFF

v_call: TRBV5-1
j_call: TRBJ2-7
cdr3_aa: CASSLDGYEQYF

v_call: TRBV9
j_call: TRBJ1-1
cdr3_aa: CASSARQNTEAFF

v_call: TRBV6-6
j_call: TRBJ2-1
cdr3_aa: CASSSRTGANEQFF

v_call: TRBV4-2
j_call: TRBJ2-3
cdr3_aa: CASSRATDTQYF

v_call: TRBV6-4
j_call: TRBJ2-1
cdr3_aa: CASRRLAGGNEQFF

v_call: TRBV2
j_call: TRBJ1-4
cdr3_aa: CASSGGQIIRSNEKLFF

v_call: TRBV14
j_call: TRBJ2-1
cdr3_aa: CASRAGSYNEQFF

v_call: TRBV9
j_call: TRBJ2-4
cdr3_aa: CASSAGTGLNIQYF

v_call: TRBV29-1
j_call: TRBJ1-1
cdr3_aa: CSVGGRGNTEAFF

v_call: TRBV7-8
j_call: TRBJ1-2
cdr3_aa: CASSLDPRVYGYTF

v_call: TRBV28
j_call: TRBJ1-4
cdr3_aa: CASREPGQVNEKLFF

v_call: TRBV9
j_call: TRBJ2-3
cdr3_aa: CASSVRLAADTQYF

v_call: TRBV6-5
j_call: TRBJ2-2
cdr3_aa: CASRTERFGELFF

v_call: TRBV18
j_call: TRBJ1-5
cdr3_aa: CASSSGVQPQHF

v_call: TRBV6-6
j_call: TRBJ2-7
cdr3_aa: CASSYIGSSYEQYF

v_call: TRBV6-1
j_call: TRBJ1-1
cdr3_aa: CASSDRGANTEAFF

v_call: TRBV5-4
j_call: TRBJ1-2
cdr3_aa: CASSLERGRGYGYTF

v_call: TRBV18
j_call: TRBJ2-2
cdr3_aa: CASSPRDTNTGELFF

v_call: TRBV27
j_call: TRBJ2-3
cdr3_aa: CDHPEGRWIKDTQYF

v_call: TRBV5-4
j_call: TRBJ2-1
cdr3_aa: CASSLGLATTFNEQQFF

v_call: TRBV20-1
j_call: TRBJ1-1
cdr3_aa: CSASQDFGAFF

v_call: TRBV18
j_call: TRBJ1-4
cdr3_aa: CASSPRQGEKLFF

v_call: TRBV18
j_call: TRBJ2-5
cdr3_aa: CASSLAGETQYF

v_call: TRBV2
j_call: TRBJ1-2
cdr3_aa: CASSGHRANYGYTF

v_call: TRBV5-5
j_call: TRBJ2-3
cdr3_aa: CASSRRGGASLDTQYF

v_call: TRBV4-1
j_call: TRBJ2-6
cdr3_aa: CASSFQLVGLGRGANVLTF

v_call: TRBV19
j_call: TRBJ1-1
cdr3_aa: CASSTGRAEAFF

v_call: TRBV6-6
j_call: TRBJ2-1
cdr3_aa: CASSPGGSYNEQFF

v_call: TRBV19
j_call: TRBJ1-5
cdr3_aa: CASSRDRSSNQPQHF

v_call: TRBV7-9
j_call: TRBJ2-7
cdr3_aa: CASSLFPGAYEQYF

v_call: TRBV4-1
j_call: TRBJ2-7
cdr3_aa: CASSQDGQVPNYEQYF

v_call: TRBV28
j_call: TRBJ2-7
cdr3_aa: CASTLMGGGYEQYF